The table lists the clone carrying this T cell receptor beta chain with a few counts. Its antigen is undetermined. This sample is part of a study of beta chain features in type 1 diabetes. Study-level background: Patients did not differ from healthy donors in age, gender or cell yield. Sorted cells from all samples, numbering 95 million to 140 million, were examined.

Expressed TCRB transcripts were sequenced because the entire RNA isolate underwent reverse transcription. Clones were read by immunoSEQ multiplex PCR, and TCRdb kept only the in-frame ones, dropping some. The table lists more than 120,000 clones, about 10% of them singletons. Overall study findings and caveats: VDJ junctions from patients with type 1 diabetes contained fewer insertions and more deletions. Moderate yet significant TCRB CDR3 shortening was seen in Type 1 diabetes patients in all four CD4+ subsets.

Germline V gene lookup returns CDR1 SGHAT and CDR2 FQNNGV. The junction had 9 bases not matched to a gene; V was cut back by 7 bases and J by 6 bases. The CDR3 extends over 15 amino acids. Sequencing was performed on naive CD4+ T cells from blood. The TCR sequence derives from a man aged 18 to 29 in good health. This chain connects TRBV11-2 to TRBJ1-6; TRBD1 matches 7 bases. The DNA of the CDR3 is TGTGCCAGCACCTCCCGACAGGGACCTAATTCACCCCTCCACTTT. Amino acid sequence: CASTSRQGPNSPLHF.